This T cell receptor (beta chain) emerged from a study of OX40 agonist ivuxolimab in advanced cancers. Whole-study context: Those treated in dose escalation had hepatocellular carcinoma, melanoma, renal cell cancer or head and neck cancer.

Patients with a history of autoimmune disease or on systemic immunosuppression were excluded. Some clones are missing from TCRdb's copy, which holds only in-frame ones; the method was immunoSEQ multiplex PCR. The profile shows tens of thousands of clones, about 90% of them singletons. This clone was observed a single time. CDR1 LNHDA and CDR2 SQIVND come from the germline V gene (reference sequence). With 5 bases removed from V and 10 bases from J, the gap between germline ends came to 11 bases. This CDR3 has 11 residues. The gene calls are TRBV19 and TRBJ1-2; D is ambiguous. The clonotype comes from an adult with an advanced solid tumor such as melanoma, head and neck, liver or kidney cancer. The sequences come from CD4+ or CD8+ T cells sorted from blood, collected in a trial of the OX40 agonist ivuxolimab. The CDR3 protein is CASSSGESYTF. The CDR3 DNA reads TGTGCCAGTAGTTCTGGGGAATCCTACACCTTC.